This T cell receptor beta chain was identified in a study of somatic mutations in cytotoxic T cells in rheumatoid arthritis. The study, taken as a whole, reports: About an eighth of the roughly 60 patients had a largest CD8+ clone above 20% of CD8+ cells. No significant CD8+ T-cell clonality difference was found between rheumatoid arthritis patients and age-matched controls. Only rheumatoid arthritis patients, not healthy controls, showed CD8+ clonality increasing with age.

Details on this clone: Its cognate antigen is unknown.

Clones were sequenced by immunoSEQ multiplex PCR, and TCRdb holds only the in-frame ones, with some missing. The table records approximately 24,000 clones, nearly 75% of them present only once. Positive selection with magnetic beads achieved the isolation of CD4+ and CD8+ cells, followed by a flow cytometry check of purity. Sequencing input: CD8+ T cells sorted from blood. The clonotype comes from a woman aged 18-29 years in good health.

This chain's CDR3 is CASSERSFATDTQYF. CDR3 in DNA: TGTGCCAGCAGTGAGAGATCTTTCGCGACAGATACGCAGTATTTT. This chain links TRBV6-4 with TRBJ2-3; D ambiguous. V was pared by 3 bases and J by 3 bases, with 13 bases between. The CDR3 loop spans 15 amino acids. Germline CDR1 MRHNA, CDR2 SNTAGT.